This T cell receptor beta chain appears in the sequencing data of a study of CD4 T cells in relation to SARS-CoV-2 and coronaviruses. Before the COVID-19 pandemic, during about 2010-2018, CD4+ T cells were taken from unexposed donors. CD4+ T cells were isolated from the cells after 10 days of culture. Each well had a few million PBMCs in about 5% human AB serum with IL-2. The table came from immunoSEQ multiplex PCR; TCRdb's copy has only in-frame clones and leaves some out. The sample records 20,000 to 30,000 clones, more than 65% being singletons. The V and J ends lost 6 bases and 6 bases, in that order; junction bases with no gene match: 7. Germline V lookup: CDR1 LGHNT, CDR2 FRNRAP. The CDR3 has 15 amino acids. A single count supports this clone. No antigen is known for it.

The chain employs TRBV12-5 and TRBJ2-5; 13 bases agree with TRBD2. Material: CD4+ T cells from PBMCs, cultured in vitro. The origin of this receptor is a human donor in good health. DNA for the CDR3: TGTGCTAGTGGCCCGACTAGCGGGAGGATAAAGACCCAGTACTTC. It yields the protein CASGPTSGRIKTQYF.